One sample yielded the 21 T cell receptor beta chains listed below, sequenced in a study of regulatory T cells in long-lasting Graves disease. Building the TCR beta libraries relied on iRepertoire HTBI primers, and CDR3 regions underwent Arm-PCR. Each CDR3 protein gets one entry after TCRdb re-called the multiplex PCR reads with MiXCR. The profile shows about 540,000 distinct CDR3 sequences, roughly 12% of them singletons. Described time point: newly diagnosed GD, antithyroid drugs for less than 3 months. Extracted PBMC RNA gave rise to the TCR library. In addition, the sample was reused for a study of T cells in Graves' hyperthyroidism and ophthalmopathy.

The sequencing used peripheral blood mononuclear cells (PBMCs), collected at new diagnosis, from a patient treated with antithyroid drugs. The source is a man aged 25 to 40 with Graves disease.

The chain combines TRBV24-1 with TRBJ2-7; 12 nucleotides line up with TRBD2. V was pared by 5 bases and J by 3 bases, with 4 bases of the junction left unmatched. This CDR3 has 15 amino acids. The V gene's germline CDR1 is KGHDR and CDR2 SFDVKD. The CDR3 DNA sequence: TGTGCCACCAGTGGACCGGGACTAGCGGGCTACGAGCAGTACTTC. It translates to CATSGPGLAGYEQYF.

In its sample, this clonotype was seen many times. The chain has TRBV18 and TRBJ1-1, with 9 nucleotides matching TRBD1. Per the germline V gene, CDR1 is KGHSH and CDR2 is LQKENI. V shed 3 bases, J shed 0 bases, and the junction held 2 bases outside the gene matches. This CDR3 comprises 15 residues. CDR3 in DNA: TGTGCCAGCTCACCTTGGACAGGGGTGAACACTGAAGCTTTCTTT. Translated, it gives CASSPWTGVNTEAFF. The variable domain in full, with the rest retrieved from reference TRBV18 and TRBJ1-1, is NAGVMQNPRHLVRRRGQEARLRCSPMKGHSHVYWYRQLPEEGLKFMVYLQKENIIDESGMPKERFSAEFPKEGPSILRIQQVVRGDSAAYFCASSPWTGVNTEAFFGQGTRLTVV.

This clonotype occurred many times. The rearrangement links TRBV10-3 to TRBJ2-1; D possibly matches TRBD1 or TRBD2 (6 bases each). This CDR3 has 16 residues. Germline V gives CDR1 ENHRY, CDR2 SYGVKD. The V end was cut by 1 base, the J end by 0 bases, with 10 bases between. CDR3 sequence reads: CAISELGGSSYNEQFF. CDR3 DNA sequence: TGTGCCATCAGTGAGTTAGGGGGGTCCTCCTACAATGAGCAGTTCTTC.

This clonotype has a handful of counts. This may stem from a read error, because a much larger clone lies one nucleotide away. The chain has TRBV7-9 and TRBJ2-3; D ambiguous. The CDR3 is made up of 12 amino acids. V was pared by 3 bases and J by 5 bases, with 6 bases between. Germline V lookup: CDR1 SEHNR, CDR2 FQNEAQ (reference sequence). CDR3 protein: CASSLAEDTQYF. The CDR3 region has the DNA TGTGCCAGCAGCTTGGCCGAAGATACGCAGTATTTT.

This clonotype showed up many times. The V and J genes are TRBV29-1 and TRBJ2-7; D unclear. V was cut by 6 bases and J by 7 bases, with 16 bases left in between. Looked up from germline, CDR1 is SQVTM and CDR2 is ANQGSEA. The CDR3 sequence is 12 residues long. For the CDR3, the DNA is TGCAGCGTCCATCTGGGTCTGGGTGAGCAGTACTTC. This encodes CSVHLGLGEQYF.

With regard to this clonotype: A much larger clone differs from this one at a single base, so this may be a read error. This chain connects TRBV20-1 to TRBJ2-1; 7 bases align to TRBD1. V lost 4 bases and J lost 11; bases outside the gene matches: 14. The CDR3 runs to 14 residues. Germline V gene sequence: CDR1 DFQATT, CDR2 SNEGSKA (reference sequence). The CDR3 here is CSATRQGHTQKQFF. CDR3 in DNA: TGCAGTGCTACTAGACAGGGCCACACACAGAAGCAGTTCTTC.

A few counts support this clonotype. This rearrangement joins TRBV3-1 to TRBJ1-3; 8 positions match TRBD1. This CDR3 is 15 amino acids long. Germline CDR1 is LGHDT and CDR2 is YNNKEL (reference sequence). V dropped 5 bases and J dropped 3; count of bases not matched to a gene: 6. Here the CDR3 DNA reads TGTGCCAGCAGCTCGTCGACAGGGGATGGAAACACCATATATTTT. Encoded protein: CASSSSTGDGNTIYF.

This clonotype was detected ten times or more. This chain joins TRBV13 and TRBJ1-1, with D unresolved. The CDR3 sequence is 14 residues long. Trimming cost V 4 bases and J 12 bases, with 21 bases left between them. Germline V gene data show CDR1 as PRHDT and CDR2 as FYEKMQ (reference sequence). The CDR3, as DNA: TGTGCCAGCAGCTCCTCCCCTCGGACGACGCGAACTTTCTTT. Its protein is CASSSSPRTTRTFF.

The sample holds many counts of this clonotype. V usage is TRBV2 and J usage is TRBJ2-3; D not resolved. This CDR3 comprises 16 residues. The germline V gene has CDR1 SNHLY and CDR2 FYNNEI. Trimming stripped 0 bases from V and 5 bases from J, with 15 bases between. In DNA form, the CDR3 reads TGTGCCAGCAGTGAAGCGAAATCGAGGTGGGAAGATACGCAGTATTTT. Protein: CASSEAKSRWEDTQYF.

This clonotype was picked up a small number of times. The CDR3 loop is CSVEFADQETQYF. The CDR3 coding sequence is TGCAGCGTTGAATTCGCCGACCAAGAGACCCAGTACTTC. The chain employs TRBV29-1 and TRBJ2-5, with D unclear. Trimming shortened V by 2 bases and J by 0 bases, and 7 bases separated the two germline ends. The CDR3 spans 13 residues. Germline CDR1 SQVTM, CDR2 ANQGSEA.

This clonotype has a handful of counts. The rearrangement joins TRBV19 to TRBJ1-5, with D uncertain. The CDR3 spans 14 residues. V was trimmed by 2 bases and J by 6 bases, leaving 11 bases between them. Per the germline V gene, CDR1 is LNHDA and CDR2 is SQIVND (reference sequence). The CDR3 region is CASSIRLQAQPQHF. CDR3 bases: TGTGCCAGTAGTATACGTCTCCAGGCTCAGCCCCAGCATTTT.

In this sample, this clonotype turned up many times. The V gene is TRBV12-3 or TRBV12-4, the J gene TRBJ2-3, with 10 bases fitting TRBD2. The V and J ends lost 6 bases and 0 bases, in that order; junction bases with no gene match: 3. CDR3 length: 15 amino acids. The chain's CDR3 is CASSLSGRSTDTQYF. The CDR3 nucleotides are TGTGCCAGCAGCCTTAGCGGGAGGAGCACAGATACGCAGTATTTT.

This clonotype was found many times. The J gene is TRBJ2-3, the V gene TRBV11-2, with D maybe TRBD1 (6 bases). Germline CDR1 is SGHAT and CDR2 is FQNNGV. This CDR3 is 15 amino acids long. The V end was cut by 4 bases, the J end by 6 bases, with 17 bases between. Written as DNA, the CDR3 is TGTGCCAGCAGCTCCCTCGGGACAACCCCGGATACGCAGTATTTT. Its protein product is CASSSLGTTPDTQYF.

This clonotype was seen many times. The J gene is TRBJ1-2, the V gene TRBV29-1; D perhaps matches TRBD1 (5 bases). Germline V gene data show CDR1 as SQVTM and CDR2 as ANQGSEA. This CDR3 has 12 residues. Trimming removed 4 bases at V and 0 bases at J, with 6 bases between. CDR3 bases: TGCAGCGTTGGGGGCCCTAACTATGGCTACACCTTC. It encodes CSVGGPNYGYTF.

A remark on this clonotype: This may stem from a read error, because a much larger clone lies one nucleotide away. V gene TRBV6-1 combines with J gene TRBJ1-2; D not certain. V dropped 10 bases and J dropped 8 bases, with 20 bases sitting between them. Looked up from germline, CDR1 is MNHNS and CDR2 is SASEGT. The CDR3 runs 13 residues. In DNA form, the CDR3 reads TGTGCCATTACCCTCCCCCGAGGGTCCGGCTACACCTTC. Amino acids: CAITLPRGSGYTF.

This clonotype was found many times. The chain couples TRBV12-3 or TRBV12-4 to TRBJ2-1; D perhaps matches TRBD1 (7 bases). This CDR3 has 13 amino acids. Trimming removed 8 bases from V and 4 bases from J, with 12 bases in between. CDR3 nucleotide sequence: TGTGCCAGCGCAGGGGGGAGGTACAATGAGCAGTTCTTC. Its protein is CASAGGRYNEQFF.

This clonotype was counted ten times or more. The CDR3 nucleotides are TGTGCCAGCAGTTTAGGACTAGCCAAAAACATTCAGTACTTC. Its protein is CASSLGLAKNIQYF. This sequence joins TRBV12-3 or TRBV12-4 and TRBJ2-4; D is unresolved. V lost 1 base, J lost 0 bases, and 4 bases lay in between. This CDR3 is built from 14 residues.

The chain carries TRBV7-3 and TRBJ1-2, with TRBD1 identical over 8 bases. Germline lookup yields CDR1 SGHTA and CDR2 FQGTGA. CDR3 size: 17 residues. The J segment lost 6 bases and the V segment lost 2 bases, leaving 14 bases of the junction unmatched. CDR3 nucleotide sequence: TGTGCCAGCAGCTTAGGCCCCCGGGCAGGGGGCCTCGATGGCTACACCTTC. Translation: CASSLGPRAGGLDGYTF.

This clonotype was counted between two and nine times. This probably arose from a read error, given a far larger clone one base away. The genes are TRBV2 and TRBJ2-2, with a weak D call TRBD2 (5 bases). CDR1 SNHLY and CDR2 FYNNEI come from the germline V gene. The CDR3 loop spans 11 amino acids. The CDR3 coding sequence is TGTGCCAGCAGCCTCACCGGGGAGCTGTCTTTT. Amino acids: CASSLTGELSF.

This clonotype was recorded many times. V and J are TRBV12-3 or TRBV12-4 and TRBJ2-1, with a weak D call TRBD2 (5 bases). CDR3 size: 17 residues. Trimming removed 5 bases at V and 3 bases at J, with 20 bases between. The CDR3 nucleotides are TGTGCCAGCAGTATCATACCCACTAGTATTCTCTACAATGAGCAGTTCTTC. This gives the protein CASSIIPTSILYNEQFF.

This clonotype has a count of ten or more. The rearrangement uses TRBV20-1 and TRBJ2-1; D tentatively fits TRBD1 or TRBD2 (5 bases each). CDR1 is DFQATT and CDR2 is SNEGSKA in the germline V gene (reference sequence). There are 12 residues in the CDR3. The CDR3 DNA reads TGCACCCATCTCGGGGACCTGGGTGAGCAGTTCTTC. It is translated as CTHLGDLGEQFF.